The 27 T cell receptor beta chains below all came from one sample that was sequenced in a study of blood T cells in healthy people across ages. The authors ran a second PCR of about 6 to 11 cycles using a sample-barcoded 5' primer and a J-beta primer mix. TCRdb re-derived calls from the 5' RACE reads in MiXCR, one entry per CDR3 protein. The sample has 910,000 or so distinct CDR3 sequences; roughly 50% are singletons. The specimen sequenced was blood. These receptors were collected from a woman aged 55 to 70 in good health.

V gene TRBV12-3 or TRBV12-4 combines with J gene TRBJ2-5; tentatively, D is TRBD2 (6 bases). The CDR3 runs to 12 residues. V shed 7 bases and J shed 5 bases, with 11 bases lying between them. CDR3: CASTNRGETQYF. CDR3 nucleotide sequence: TGTGCCAGCACCAACCGGGGGGAGACCCAGTACTTC.

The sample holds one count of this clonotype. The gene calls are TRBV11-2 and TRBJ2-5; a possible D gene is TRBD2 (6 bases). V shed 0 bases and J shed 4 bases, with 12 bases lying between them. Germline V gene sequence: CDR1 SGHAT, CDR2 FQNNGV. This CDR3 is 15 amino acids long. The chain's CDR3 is CASSLDPGLSETQYF. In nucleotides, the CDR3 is TGTGCCAGCAGCTTAGACCCGGGACTTTCAGAGACCCAGTACTTC.

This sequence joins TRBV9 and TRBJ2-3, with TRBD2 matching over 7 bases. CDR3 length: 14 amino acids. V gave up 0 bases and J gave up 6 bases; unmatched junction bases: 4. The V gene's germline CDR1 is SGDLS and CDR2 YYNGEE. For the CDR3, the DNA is TGTGCCAGCAGCGTAGCGGGAGGCCCCGATACGCAGTATTTT. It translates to CASSVAGGPDTQYF.

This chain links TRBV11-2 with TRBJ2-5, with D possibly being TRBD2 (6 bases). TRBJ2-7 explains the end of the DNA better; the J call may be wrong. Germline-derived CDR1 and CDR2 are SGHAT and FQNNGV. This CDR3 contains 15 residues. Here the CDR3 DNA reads TGTGCCAGCAGCGATGGAGGGACGGTCGGCGGCGAGCAGTACTTC. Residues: CASSDGGTVGGEQYF.

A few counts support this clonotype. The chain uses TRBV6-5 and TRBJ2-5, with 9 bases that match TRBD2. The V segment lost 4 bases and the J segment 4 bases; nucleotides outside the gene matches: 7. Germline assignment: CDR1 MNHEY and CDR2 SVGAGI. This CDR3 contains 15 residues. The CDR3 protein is CASSFLAGDVETQYF. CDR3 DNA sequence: TGTGCCAGCAGTTTTTTAGCGGGAGACGTAGAGACCCAGTACTTC.

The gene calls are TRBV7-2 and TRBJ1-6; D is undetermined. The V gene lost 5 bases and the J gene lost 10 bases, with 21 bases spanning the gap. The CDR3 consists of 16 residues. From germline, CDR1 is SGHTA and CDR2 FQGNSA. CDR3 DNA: TGTGCCAGCAGCCCTCGGGAAGGCAGGACGACCTCACCCCTCCACTTT. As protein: CASSPREGRTTSPLHF.

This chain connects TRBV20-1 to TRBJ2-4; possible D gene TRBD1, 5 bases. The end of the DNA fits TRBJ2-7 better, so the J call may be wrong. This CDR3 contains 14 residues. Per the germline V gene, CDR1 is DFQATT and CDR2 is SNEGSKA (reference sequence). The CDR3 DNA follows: TGCAGTGCCAAAGGGGCGAGATCCACCTACGAGCAGTACTTC. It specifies CSAKGARSTYEQYF.

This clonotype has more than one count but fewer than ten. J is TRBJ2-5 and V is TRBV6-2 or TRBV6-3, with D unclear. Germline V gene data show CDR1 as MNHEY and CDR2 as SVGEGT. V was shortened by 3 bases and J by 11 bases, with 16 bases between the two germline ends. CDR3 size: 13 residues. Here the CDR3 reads CASSYISSSGQYF. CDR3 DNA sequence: TGTGCCAGCAGTTATATTTCGAGCTCCGGGCAGTACTTC.

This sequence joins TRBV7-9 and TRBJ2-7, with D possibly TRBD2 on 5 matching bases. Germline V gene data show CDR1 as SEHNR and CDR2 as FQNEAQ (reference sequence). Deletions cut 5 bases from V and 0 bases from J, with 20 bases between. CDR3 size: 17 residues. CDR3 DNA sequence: TGTGCCAGCAGCCGGACTTCGCCCAGAAACCACTCCTACGAGCAGTACTTC. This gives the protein CASSRTSPRNHSYEQYF.

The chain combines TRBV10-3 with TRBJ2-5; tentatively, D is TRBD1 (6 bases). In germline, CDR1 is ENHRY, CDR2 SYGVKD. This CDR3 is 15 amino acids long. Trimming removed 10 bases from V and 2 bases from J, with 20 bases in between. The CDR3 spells CATKGQLTSQETQYF. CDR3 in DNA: TGTGCCACGAAGGGACAACTCACGAGTCAAGAGACCCAGTACTTC.

CDR3 region: CASSLAAGPSSYNEQYF. The CDR3 region has the DNA TGTGCCAGCAGCTTGGCGGCGGGACCCTCCTCCTACAATGAGCAGTACTTC. The chain combines TRBV5-5 with TRBJ2-7; D possibly corresponds to TRBD2 (6 bases). The V end lost 0 bases, the J end lost 7 bases, and 23 bases lay between the germline ends. This CDR3 contains 17 residues. The germline V gene has CDR1 SGHKS and CDR2 YYEKEE (reference sequence).

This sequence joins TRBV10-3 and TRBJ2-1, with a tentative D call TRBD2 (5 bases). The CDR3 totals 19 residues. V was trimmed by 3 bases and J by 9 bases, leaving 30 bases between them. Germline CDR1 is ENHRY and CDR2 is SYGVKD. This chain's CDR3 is CAISDQRIKTTPSWLEQFF. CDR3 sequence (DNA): TGTGCCATCAGTGACCAGCGGATAAAGACGACCCCATCCTGGCTTGAGCAGTTCTTC.

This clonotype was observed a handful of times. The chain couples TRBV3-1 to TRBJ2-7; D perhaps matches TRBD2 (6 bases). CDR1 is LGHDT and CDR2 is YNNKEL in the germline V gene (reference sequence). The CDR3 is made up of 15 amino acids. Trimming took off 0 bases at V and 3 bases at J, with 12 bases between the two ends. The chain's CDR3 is CASSQELAELYEQYF. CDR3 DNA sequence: TGTGCCAGCAGCCAAGAGTTAGCGGAGCTCTACGAGCAGTACTTC.

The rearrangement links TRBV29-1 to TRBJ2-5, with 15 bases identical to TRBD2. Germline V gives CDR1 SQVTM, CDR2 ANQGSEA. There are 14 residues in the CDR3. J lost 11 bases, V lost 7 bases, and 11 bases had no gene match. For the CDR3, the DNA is TGCAGCGCCGACGGGGGACTAGCGGGAGGTCAGCAGTACTTC. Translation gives CSADGGLAGGQQYF.

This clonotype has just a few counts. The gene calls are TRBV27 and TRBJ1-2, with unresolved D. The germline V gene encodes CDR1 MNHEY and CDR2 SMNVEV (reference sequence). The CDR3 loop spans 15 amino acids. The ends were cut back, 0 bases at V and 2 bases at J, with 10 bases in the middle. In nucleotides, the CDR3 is TGTGCCAGCAGTTTATCCTGGGGTGGGAACTATGGCTACACCTTC. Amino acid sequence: CASSLSWGGNYGYTF.

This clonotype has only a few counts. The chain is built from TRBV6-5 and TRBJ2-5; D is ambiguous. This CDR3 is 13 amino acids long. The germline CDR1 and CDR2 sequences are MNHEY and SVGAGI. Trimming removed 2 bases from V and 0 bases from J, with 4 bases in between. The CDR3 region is CASSYQYQETQYF. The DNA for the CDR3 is TGTGCCAGCAGTTACCAGTACCAAGAGACCCAGTACTTC.

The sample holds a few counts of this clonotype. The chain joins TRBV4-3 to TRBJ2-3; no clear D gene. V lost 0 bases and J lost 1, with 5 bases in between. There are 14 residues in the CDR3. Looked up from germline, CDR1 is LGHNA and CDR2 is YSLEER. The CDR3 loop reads CASSQDGGTDTQYF. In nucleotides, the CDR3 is TGCGCCAGCAGCCAAGATGGGGGCACAGATACGCAGTATTTT.

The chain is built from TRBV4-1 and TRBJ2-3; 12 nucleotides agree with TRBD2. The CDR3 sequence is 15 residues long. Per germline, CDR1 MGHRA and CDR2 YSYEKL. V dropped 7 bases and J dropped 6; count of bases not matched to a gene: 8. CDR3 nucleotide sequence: TGCGCCAGCAAGGAGACTAGCGGGAGCCCTGATACGCAGTATTTT. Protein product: CASKETSGSPDTQYF.

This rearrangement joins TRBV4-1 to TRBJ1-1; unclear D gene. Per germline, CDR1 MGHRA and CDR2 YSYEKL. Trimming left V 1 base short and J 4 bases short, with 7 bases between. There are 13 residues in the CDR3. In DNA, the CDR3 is TGCGCCAGCAGCCAAGCTAGGGCCACTGAAGCTTTCTTT. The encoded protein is CASSQARATEAFF.

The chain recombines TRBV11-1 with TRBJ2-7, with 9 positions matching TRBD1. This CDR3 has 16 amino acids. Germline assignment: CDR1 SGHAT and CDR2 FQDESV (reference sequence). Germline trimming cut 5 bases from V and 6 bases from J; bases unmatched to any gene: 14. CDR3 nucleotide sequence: TGTGCCAGCAGCCCCAACTTGGGGACAGGGCTACCCGAGCAGTACTTC. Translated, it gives CASSPNLGTGLPEQYF. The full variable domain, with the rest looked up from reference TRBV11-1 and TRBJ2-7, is EAEVAQSPRYKITEKSQAVAFWCDPISGHATLYWYRQILGQGPELLVQFQDESVVDDSQLPKDRFSAERLKGVDSTLKIQPAELGDSAMYLCASSPNLGTGLPEQYFGPGTRLTVT.

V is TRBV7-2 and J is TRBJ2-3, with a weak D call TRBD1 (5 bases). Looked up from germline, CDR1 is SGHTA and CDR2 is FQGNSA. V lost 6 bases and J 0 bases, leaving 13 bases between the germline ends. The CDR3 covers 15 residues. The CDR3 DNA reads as TGTGCCAGCAGACCCCAGGGTCTCAGCACAGATACGCAGTATTTT. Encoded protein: CASRPQGLSTDTQYF.

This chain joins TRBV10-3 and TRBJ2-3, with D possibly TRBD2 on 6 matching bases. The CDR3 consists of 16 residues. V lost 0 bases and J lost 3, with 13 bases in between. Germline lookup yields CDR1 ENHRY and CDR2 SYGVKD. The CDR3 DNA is TGTGCCATCAGTGAGTCCCCCCGGGAGTGGACAGATACGCAGTATTTT. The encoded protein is CAISESPREWTDTQYF.

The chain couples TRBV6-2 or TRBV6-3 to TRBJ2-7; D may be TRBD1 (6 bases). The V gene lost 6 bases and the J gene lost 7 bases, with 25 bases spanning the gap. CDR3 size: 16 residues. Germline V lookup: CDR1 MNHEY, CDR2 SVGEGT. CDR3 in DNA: TGTGCCAGCAGCCCACGAGACAGGAGCTCCTACAATGAGCAGTACTTC. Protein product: CASSPRDRSSYNEQYF.

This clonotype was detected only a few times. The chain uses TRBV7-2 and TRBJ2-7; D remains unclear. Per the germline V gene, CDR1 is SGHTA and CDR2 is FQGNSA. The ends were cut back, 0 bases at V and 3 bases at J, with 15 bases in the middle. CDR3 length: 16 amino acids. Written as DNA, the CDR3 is TGTGCCAGCAGCTTAGCGATGGTAGCTTCTGACTACGAGCAGTACTTC. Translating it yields CASSLAMVASDYEQYF.

The CDR3 loop is CSAGGATGPTYEQYF. CDR3 DNA sequence: TGCAGCGCCGGTGGAGCGACGGGACCAACCTACGAGCAGTACTTC. J is TRBJ2-7 and V is TRBV29-1; D possibly uses TRBD1 or TRBD2 (5 bases each). V was cut by 7 bases and J by 2 bases, with 21 bases left in between. Germline values: CDR1 SQVTM, CDR2 ANQGSEA. The CDR3 is made up of 15 amino acids.

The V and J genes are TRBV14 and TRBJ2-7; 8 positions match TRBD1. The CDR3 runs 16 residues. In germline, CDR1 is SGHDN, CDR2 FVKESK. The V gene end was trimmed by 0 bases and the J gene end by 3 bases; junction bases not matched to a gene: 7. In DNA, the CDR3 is TGTGCCAGCAGCCAAGAAATAGGGACAGGATACTACGAGCAGTACTTC. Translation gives CASSQEIGTGYYEQYF.

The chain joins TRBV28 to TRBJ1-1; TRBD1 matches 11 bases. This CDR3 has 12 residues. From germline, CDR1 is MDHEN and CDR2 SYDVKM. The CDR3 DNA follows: TGTGTCTCGGGGACAGGGGGGATCGGAGCTTTCTTT. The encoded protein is CVSGTGGIGAFF.